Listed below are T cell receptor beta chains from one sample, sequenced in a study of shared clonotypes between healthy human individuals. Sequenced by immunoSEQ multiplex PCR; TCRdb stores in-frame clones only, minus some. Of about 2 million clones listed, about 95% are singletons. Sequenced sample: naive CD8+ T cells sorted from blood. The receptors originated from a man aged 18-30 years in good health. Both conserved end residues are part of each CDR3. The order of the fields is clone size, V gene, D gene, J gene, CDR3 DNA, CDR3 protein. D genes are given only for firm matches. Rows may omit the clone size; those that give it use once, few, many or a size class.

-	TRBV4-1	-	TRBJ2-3	TGCGCCAGCAGCCAAAGACAGAACACAGATACGCAGTATTTT	CASSQRQNTDTQYF
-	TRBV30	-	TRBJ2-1	TGTGCCTGGGCTCTAGGACTTGGGGGCCAGTACAATGAGCAGTTCTTC	CAWALGLGGQYNEQFF
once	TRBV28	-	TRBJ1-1	TGTGCCAGCAGTTTGAGTTCGGGGACTGAAGCTTTCTTT	CASSLSSGTEAFF
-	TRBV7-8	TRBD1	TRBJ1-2	TGTGCCAGCAGCTTAAGAGTCAGGGGGTTTTCTAACTATGGCTACACCTTC	CASSLRVRGFSNYGYTF
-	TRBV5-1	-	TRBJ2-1	TGCGCCAGCAGCTTGGCCAACGGTGGTGAGCAGTTCTTC	CASSLANGGEQFF
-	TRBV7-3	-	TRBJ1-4	TGTGCCAGCATATCGAATACGAGTGAAAAACTGTTTTTT	CASISNTSEKLFF
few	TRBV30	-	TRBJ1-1	TGTGCCTGGAAGGGTGGGACACCCGAAGCTTTCTTT	CAWKGGTPEAFF
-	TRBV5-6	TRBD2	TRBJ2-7	TGTGCCAGCAGTCTCCGGGACTACCTCTACGAGCAGTACTTC	CASSLRDYLYEQYF
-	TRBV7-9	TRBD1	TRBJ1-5	TGTGCCAGCAGCCTCGGGTTAACAGGGGATCAGCCCCAGCATTTT	CASSLGLTGDQPQHF
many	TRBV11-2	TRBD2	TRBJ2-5	TGTGCCAGCAGCTTCCTGGCGGGACTAGCGGGGGGGGAAGAGACCCAGTACTTC	CASSFLAGLAGGEETQYF
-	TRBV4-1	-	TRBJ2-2	TGCGCCAGCAGCCCTAAAGGGGGAGTGAACACCGGGGAGCTGTTTTTT	CASSPKGGVNTGELFF
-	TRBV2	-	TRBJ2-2	TGTGCCAGCAGTGAAGGGCACTCCACCGGGGAGCTGTTTTTT	CASSEGHSTGELFF
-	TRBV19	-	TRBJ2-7	TGTGCCAGTAGTGCCCCCTGGGGGGAGCAGTACTTC	CASSAPWGEQYF
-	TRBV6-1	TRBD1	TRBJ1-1	TGTGCCAGCAGTGAAAGGACAGGGGGCGCGGACACTGAAGCTTTCTTT	CASSERTGGADTEAFF
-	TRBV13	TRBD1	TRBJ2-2	TGTGCCAGCGGACAGGGTGGTTTTGGCGGGGAGCTGTTTTTT	CASGQGGFGGELFF
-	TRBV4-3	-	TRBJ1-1	TGCGCCAGCAGCCGAGCCAGCAACACTGAAGCTTTCTTT	CASSRASNTEAFF
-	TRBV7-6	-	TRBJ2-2	TGTGCCAGCAGCTCCGGAGGGGGGCTTGGCACCGGGGAGCTGTTTTTT	CASSSGGGLGTGELFF
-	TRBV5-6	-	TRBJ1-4	TGTGCCAGCAGCTTTGGGGCAGTTGGGCCTAATGAAAAACTGTTTTTT	CASSFGAVGPNEKLFF
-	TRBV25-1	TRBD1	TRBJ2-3	TGTGCCAGCAGATCAACAGGGGTCGATAGCACAGATACGCAGTATTTT	CASRSTGVDSTDTQYF
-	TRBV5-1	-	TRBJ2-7	TGCGCCAGCAGCTTGGACCTATCCTACGAGCAGTACTTC	CASSLDLSYEQYF
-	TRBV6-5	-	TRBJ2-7	TGTGCCAGCAGCGTTAGGGGCGGCTACGAGCAGTACTTC	CASSVRGGYEQYF
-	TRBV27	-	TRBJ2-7	TGTGCCAGCAGTTTCCGGACAACCTACGAGCAGTACTTC	CASSFRTTYEQYF
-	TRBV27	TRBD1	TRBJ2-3	TGTGCCAGCACTGGGACAGGGCTCCGCACAGATACGCAGTATTTT	CASTGTGLRTDTQYF
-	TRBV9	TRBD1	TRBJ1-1	TGTGCCAGCAGCGTCTCCGGACAGGGATCCACTGAAGCTTTCTTT	CASSVSGQGSTEAFF
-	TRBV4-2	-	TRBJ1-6	TGTGCCAGCAGCCAAGATCGAACCGGGGAGGACTCACCCCTCCACTTT	CASSQDRTGEDSPLHF
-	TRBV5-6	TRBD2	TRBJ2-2	TGTGCCAGCAGCCGTCCGGGGGGGCGTCAAACCGGGGAGCTGTTTTTT	CASSRPGGRQTGELFF
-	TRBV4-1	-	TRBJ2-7	TGCGCCAGCAGCCAAGATCCGGATCTCTCCTACGAGCAGTACTTC	CASSQDPDLSYEQYF
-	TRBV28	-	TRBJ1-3	TGTGCCAGCAGTGAACTGACAGTATCTGGAAACACCATATATTTT	CASSELTVSGNTIYF
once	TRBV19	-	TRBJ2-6	TGTGCCAGTAGTTCTCCGGTATCCTACTCTGGGGCCAACGTCCTGACTTTC	CASSSPVSYSGANVLTF
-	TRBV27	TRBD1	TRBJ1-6	TGTGCCAGCAGGGGGGACAGCGGACTCTATTCACCCCTCCACTTT	CASRGDSGLYSPLHF
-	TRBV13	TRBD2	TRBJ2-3	TGTGCCAGCAGCCAGCTAGCGGGGGCAGATACGCAGTATTTT	CASSQLAGADTQYF
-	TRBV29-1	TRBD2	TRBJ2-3	TGCAGCGGAATGACTAGCGGGGTACTCTCTAGCACAGATACGCAGTATTTT	CSGMTSGVLSSTDTQYF
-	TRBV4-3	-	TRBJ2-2	TGCGCCAGCAGCCAAGAAAATGGCAACACCGGGGAGCTGTTTTTT	CASSQENGNTGELFF
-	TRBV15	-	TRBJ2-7	TGTGCCACCAGCAGAGAAGGGTACGACTACGAGCAGTACTTC	CATSREGYDYEQYF
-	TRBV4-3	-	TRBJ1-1	TGCGCCAGCAGCCCTCACCAAGGGGGTGGGGCTGAAGCTTTCTTT	CASSPHQGGGAEAFF
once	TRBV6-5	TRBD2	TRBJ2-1	TGTGCCAGCAGTACACTAGCGGGGATTATCCATGAGCAGTTCTTC	CASSTLAGIIHEQFF
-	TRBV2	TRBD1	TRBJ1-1	TGTGCCAGCAGTGGCCAGGGGGCTAATGAAGCTTTCTTT	CASSGQGANEAFF
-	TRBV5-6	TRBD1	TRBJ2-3	TGTGCCAGCAGCTCAGGGACAGGGGCGAGCACAGATACGCAGTATTTT	CASSSGTGASTDTQYF
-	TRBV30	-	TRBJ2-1	TGTGCCCTTCTGGGACAACAATCCGACAATGAGCAGTTCTTC	CALLGQQSDNEQFF
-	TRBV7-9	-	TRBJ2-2	TGTGCCAGCAGCTTCGGACCGCTGTTGGGGGAGAACACCGGGGAGCTGTTTTTT	CASSFGPLLGENTGELFF
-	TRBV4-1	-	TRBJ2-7	TGCGCCAGCAGCCAAGGACTAGGCTACGAGCAGTACTTC	CASSQGLGYEQYF
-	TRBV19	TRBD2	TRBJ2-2	TGTGCCAGTAGTATGGGGACTAGCGGGGAAGTGCTGGGGGAGCTGTTTTTT	CASSMGTSGEVLGELFF
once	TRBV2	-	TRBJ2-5	TGTGCCAGCAGCCCGAAGGACAGTCAAGAGACCCAGTACTTC	CASSPKDSQETQYF
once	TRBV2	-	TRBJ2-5	TGTGCCAGCAGTTTTGAGACCCAGTACTTC	CASSFETQYF
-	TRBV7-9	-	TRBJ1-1	TGTGCCAGCAGCCCACCATCTTTACCGGCTGAAGCTTTCTTT	CASSPPSLPAEAFF
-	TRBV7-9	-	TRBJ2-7	TGTGCCAGCAGCTTAGTCCCTAGCCGTACCTACGAGCAGTACTTC	CASSLVPSRTYEQYF
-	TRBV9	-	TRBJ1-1	TGTGCCAGCAGCGTAGCCGGGGGTGGCACTGAAGCTTTCTTT	CASSVAGGGTEAFF